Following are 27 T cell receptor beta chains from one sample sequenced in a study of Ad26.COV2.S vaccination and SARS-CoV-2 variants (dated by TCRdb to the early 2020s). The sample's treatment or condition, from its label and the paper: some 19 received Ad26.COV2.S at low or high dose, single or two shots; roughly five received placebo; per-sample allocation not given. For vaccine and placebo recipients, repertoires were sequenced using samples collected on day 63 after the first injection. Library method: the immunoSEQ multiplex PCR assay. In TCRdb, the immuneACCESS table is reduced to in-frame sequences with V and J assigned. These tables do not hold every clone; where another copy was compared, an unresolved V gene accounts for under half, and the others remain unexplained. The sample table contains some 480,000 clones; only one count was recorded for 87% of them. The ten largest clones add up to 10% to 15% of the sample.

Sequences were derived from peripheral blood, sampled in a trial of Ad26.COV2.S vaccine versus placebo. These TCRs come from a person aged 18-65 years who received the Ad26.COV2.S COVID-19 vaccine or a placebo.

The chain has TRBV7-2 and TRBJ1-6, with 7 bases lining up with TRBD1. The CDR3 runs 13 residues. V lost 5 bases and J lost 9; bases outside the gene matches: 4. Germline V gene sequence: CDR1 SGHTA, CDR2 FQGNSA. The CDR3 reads CASSPTGSSPLHF. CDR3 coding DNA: TGTGCCAGCAGCCCGACAGGGAGTTCACCCCTCCACTTT. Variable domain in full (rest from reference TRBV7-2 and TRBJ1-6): GAGVSQSPSNKVTEKGKDVELRCDPISGHTALYWYRQSLGQGLEFLIYFQGNSAPDKSGLPSDRFSAERTGGSVSTLTIQRTQQEDSAVYLCASSPTGSSPLHFGNGTRLTVT.

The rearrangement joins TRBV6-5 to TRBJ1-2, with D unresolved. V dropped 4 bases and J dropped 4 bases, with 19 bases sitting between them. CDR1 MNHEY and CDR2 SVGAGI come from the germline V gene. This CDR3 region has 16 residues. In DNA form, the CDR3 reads TGTGCCAGCAGTTGGGCAGAGCCCGGCGGTAGCTATGGCTACACCTTC. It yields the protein CASSWAEPGGSYGYTF.

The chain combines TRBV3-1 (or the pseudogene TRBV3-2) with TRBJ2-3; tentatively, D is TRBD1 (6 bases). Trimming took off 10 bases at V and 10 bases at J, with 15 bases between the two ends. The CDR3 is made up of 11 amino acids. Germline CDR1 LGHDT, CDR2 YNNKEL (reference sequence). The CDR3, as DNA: TGTGCCACCAAGGGACCAGGGGCGCAGTATTTT. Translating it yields CATKGPGAQYF.

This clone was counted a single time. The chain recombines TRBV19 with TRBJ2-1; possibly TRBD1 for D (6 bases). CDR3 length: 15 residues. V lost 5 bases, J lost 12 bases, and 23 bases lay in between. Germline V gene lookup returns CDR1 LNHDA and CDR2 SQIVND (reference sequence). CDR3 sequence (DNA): TGTGCCAGTAGTTCAATCCCAGGGACGCGAGGGGGGCAGTTCTTC. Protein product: CASSSIPGTRGGQFF.

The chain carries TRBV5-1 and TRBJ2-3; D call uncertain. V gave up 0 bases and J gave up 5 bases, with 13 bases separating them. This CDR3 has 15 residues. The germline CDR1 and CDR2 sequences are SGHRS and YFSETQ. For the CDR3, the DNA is TGCGCCAGCAGCTTGGAAGGAAGCATCGGAGATACGCAGTATTTT. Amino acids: CASSLEGSIGDTQYF.

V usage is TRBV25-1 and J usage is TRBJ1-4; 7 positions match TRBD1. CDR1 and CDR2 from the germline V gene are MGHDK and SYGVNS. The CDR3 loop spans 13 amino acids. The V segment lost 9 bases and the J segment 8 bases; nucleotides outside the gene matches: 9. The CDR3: CASTDRASEKLFF. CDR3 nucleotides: TGTGCCAGTACAGACAGGGCTTCCGAAAAACTGTTTTTT.

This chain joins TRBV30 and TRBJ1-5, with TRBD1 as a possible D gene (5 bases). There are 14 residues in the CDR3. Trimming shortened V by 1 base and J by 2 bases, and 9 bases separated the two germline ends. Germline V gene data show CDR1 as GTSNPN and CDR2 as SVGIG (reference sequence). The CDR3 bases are TGTGCCTGGAGTGGGGGGTCAGGCAATCAGCCCCAGCATTTT. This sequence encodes CAWSGGSGNQPQHF. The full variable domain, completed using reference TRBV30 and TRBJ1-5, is SQTIHQWPATLVQPVGSPLSLECTVEGTSNPNLYWYRQAAGRGLQLLFYSVGIGQISSEVPQNLSASRPQDRQFILSSKKLLLSDSGFYLCAWSGGSGNQPQHFGDGTRLSIL.

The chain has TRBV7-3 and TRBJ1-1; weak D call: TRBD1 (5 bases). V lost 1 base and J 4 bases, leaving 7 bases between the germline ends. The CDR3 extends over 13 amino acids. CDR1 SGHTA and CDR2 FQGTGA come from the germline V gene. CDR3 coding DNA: TGTGCCAGCAGCTTAAAGAGGGGCACTGAAGCTTTCTTT. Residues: CASSLKRGTEAFF.

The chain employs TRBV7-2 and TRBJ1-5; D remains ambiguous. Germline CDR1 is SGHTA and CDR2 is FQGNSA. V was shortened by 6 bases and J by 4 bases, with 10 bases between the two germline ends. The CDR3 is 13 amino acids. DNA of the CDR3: TGTGCCAGCAGACGGGGAGTAAATCAGCCCCAGCATTTT. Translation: CASRRGVNQPQHF.

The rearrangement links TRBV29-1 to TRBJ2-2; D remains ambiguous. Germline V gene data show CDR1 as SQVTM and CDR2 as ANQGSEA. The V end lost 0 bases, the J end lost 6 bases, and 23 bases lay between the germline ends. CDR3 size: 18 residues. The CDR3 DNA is TGCAGCGTTGAAGAGTCCCCGGCAGGTTCTATTGATCCCGGGGAGCTGTTTTTT. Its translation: CSVEESPAGSIDPGELFF.

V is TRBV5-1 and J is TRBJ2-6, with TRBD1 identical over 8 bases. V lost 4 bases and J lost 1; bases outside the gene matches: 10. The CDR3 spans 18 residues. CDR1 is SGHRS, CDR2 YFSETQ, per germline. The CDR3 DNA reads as TGCGCCAGCAGCACATCCGGGACAGGTTTGTCTGGGGCCAACGTCCTGACTTTC. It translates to CASSTSGTGLSGANVLTF.

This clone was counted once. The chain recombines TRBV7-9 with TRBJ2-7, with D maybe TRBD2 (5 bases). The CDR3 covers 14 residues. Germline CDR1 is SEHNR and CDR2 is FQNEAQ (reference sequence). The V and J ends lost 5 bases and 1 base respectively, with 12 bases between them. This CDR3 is CASSPRGGSYEQYF. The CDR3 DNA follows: TGTGCCAGCAGCCCCCGGGGTGGGTCCTACGAGCAGTACTTC.

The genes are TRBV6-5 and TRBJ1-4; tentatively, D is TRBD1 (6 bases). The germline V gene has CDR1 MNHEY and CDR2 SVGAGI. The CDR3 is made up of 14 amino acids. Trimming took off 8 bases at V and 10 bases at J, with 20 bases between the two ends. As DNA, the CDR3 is TGTGCCAGCGGTAGCAGGGGCAAGTTGGGAAAACTGTTTTTT. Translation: CASGSRGKLGKLFF.

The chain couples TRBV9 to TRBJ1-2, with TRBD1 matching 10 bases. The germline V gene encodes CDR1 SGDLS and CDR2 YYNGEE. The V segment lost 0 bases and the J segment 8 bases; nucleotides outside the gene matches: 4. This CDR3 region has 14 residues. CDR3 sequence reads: CASSVVDRGDGYTF. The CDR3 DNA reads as TGTGCCAGCAGCGTAGTGGACAGGGGGGACGGCTACACCTTC.

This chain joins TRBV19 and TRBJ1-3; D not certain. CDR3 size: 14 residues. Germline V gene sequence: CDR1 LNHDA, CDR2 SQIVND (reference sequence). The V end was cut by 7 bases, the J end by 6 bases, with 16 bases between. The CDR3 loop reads CASTTPFRANTIYF. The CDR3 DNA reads TGTGCCAGTACCACCCCTTTTCGGGCAAACACCATATATTTT.

CDR3 residues: CATSGVGANVLTF. CDR3 nucleotides: TGTGCCACCAGCGGAGTTGGGGCCAACGTCCTGACTTTC. This chain uses TRBV24-1 with TRBJ2-6; the D is unclear. The CDR3 is made up of 13 amino acids. The germline V and J ends were trimmed by 7 bases and 3 bases, with 6 bases remaining between them. From germline, CDR1 is KGHDR and CDR2 SFDVKD.

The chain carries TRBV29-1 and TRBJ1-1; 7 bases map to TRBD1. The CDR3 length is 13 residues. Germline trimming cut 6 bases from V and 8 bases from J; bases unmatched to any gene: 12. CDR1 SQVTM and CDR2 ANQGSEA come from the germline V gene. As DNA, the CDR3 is TGCAGCGTCACAAGCCACAGGGGTGGGGAAGCTTTCTTT. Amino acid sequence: CSVTSHRGGEAFF.

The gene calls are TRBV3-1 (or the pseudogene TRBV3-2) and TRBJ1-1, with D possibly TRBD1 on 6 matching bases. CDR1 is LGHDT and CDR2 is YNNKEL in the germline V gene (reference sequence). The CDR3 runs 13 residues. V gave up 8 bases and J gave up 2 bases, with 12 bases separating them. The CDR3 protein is CASGGDINTEAFF. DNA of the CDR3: TGTGCCAGCGGAGGGGACATTAACACTGAAGCTTTCTTT.

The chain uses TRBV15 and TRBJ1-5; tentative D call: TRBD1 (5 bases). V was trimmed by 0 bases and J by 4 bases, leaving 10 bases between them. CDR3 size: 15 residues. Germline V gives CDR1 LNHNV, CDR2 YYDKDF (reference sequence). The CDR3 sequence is CATSRERTPNQPQHF. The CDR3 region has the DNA TGTGCCACCAGCAGAGAGCGGACACCTAATCAGCCCCAGCATTTT.

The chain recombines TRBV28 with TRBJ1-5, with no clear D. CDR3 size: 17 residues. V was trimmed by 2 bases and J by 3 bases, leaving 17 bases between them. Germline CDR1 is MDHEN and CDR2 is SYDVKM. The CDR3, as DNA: TGTGCCAGCAGTTTACTAAAAGGAGGGCGGGACAATCAGCCCCAGCATTTT. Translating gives CASSLLKGGRDNQPQHF.

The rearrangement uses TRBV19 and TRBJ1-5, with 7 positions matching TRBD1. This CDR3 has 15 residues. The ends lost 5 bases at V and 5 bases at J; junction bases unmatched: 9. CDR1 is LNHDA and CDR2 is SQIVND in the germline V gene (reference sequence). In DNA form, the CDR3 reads TGTGCCAGTAGTGCTGTGACCCAGGGGGATCAGCCCCAGCATTTT. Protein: CASSAVTQGDQPQHF.

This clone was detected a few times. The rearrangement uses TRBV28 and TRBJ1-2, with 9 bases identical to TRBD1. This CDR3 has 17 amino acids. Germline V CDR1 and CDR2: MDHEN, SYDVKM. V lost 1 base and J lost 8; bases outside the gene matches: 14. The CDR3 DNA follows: TGTGCCAGCAGTTTATTTGCGGGGACAGGGACATCTCGCGGCTACACCTTC. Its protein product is CASSLFAGTGTSRGYTF.

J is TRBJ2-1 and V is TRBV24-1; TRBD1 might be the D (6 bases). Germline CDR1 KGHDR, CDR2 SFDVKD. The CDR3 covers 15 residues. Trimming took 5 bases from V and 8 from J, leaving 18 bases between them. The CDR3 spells CATSAARTEGDEQFF. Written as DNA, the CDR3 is TGTGCCACCAGTGCGGCCAGGACAGAGGGTGATGAGCAGTTCTTC.

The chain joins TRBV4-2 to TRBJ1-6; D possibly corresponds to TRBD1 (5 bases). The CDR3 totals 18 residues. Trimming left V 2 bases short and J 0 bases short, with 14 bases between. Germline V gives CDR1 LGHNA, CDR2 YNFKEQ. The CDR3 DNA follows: TGTGCCAGCAGCCAATTTGGGGCTAGCGGCTCCTATAATTCACCCCTCCACTTT. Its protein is CASSQFGASGSYNSPLHF.

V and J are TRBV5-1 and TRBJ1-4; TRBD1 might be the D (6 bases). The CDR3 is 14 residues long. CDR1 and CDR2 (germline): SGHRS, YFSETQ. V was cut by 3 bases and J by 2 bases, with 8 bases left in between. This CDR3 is CASSSQGTNEKLFF. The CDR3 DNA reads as TGCGCCAGCAGCTCCCAGGGGACTAATGAAAAACTGTTTTTT.

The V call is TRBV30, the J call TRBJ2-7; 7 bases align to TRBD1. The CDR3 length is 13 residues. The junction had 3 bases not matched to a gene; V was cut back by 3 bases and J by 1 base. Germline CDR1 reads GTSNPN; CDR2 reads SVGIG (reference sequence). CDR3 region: CAWSEDRSYEQYF. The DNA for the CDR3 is TGTGCCTGGAGCGAGGACAGGTCCTACGAGCAGTACTTC.

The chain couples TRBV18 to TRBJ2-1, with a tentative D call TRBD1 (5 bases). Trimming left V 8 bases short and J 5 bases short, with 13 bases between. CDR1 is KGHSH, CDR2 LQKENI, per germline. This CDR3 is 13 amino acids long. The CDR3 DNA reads TGTGCCAGCCGTCTAGACAGCCACAATGAGCAGTTCTTC. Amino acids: CASRLDSHNEQFF.